The entry that follows covers one T cell receptor (beta chain) sequence. The sample belongs to a study of blood T cell repertoires in COVID-19. Authors' data handling: Reference gene primer amplification in the assay estimated nucleated cell counts. Libraries were prepared by immunoSEQ multiplex PCR; TCRdb keeps only in-frame clonotypes and omits some of them. The DNA was the basis for D and trimming; V, J and clone size are from that table. The sample has fewer than 350,000 clones, about 86% seen once. This sequence was found in a woman in her 30s with COVID-19, enrolled during active disease. What was sequenced was peripheral blood.

CDR3 DNA: TGTGCCAGCAGCACCGGGACTAGCTACCTATCCGGGGAGCTGTTTTTT. This gives the protein CASSTGTSYLSGELFF. The gene calls are TRBV5-6 and TRBJ2-2; TRBD2 aligns across 9 bases. With V trimmed by 4 bases and J by 6 bases, 10 bases remained unmatched. The CDR3 length is 16 residues. Germline CDR1 is SGHDT and CDR2 is YYEEEE.